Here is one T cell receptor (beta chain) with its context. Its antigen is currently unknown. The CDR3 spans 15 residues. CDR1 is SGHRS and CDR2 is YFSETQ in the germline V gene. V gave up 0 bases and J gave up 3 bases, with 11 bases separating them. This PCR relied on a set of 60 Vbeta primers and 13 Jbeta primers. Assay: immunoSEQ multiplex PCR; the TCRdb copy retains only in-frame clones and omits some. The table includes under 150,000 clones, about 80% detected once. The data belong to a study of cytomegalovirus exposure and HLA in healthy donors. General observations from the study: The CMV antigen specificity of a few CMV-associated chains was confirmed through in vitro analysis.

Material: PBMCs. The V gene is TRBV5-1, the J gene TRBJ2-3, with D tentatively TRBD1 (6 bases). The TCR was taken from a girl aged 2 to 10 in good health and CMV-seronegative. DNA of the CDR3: TGCGCCAGCAGCTTGGGGGGGACACCTACAGATACGCAGTATTTT. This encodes CASSLGGTPTDTQYF.